Listed below are T cell receptor beta chains from one sample, sequenced in a study of molecular identifiers for immune sequencing clone quantification. TCRdb recomputed calls from the PCR reads with MiXCR, one row per CDR3 protein. The sample includes over 600,000 distinct CDR3 sequences, roughly 21% of them seen just once. Input material: naive CD8+ T cells from blood, with Jurkat cell RNA spiked in. The receptors derive from a human donor in good health. Some libraries in this study had Jurkat cell RNA spiked in. CDR3s include the opening cysteine and the closing phenylalanine or tryptophan. A D gene is named only where the DNA matches it firmly. Clone size is stated in some rows and not others, as once, few, many or a class when expanded.

J: TRBJ2-7; D: TRBD1; V: TRBV13; size: many; CDR3: CASSSIRQGYEQYF; DNA: TGTGCCAGCAGCTCTATACGACAGGGATACGAGCAGTACTTC
J: TRBJ2-1; D: TRBD2; V: TRBV29-1; size: many; CDR3: CSDGLAGRDEQFF; DNA: TGCAGCGATGGACTAGCCGGTAGAGATGAGCAGTTCTTC
J: TRBJ2-3; D: NA; V: TRBV29-1; size: many; CDR3: CSAQGADTQYF; DNA: TGCAGCGCGCAGGGAGCAGATACGCAGTATTTT
J: TRBJ2-3; D: NA; V: TRBV7-9; size: many; CDR3: CASSSYPDREADTQYF; DNA: TGTGCCAGCAGCTCCTATCCGGACAGAGAAGCAGATACGCAGTATTTT
J: TRBJ2-5; D: TRBD2; V: TRBV5-1; size: NA; CDR3: CASSLLSGSQESQYF; DNA: TGCGCCAGCAGCCTCCTAAGCGGGAGCCAAGAGTCCCAGTACTTC
J: TRBJ2-3; D: TRBD2; V: TRBV5-4; size: many; CDR3: CASSLAGAGDTQYF; DNA: TGTGCCAGCAGCCTAGCGGGGGCCGGAGATACGCAGTATTTT
J: TRBJ2-1; D: NA; V: TRBV20-1; size: many; CDR3: CSATPSESSYNEQFF; DNA: TGCAGTGCTACCCCCTCGGAGAGCTCCTACAATGAGCAGTTCTTC
J: TRBJ2-6; D: TRBD1; V: TRBV2; size: many; CDR3: CASSNSRDSQTSFSGANVLTF; DNA: TGTGCCAGCAGCAACTCCCGGGACAGCCAAACTTCCTTCTCTGGGGCCAACGTCCTGACTTTC
J: TRBJ1-5; D: NA; V: TRBV18; size: many; CDR3: CASSRDTGPMYPQHF; DNA: TGTGCCAGCTCACGGGACACAGGGCCCATGTATCCCCAGCATTTT
J: TRBJ1-1; D: TRBD1; V: TRBV30; size: many; CDR3: CASTGGSMSFF; DNA: TGTGCCTCGACAGGGGGAAGTATGTCTTTCTTT
J: TRBJ2-1; D: NA; V: TRBV20-1; size: few; CDR3: CSARLQGLGEQFF; DNA: TGCAGTGCTAGGTTGCAGGGCCTAGGTGAGCAGTTCTTC
J: TRBJ2-7; D: NA; V: TRBV18; size: NA; CDR3: CASSPVYPDSYEQYF; DNA: TGTGCCAGCTCACCTGTCTACCCGGATTCCTACGAGCAGTACTTC
J: TRBJ1-6; D: NA; V: TRBV12-5; size: few; CDR3: CASGLVRNRVRLNSPLHF; DNA: TGTGCTAGTGGTTTGGTACGAAATCGTGTCAGACTTAATTCACCCCTCCACTTT
J: TRBJ2-5; D: TRBD2; V: TRBV27; size: many; CDR3: CASSPIGTSGRGRQETQYF; DNA: TGTGCCAGCAGTCCGATAGGGACTAGCGGGAGAGGGCGCCAAGAGACCCAGTACTTC
J: TRBJ1-5; D: NA; V: TRBV27; size: many; CDR3: CASSLYSRTVSNQPQHF; DNA: TGTGCCAGCAGTTTATATTCGAGGACAGTTAGCAATCAGCCCCAGCATTTT
J: TRBJ1-5; D: NA; V: TRBV28; size: many; CDR3: CASLKGKATMLDSNQPQHF; DNA: TGTGCCAGCCTAAAGGGGAAGGCGACGATGCTTGATAGCAATCAGCCCCAGCATTTT
J: TRBJ2-3; D: NA; V: TRBV12-5; size: many; CDR3: CASGDPRWLGTDTQYF; DNA: TGTGCTAGTGGAGATCCTAGGTGGCTGGGCACAGATACGCAGTATTTT
J: TRBJ1-5; D: NA; V: TRBV19; size: many; CDR3: CASSIISDQPQHF; DNA: TGTGCCAGTAGTATAATCTCGGATCAGCCCCAGCATTTT
J: TRBJ1-1; D: NA; V: TRBV4-3; size: many; CDR3: CASSQDRTNTEAFF; DNA: TGCGCCAGCAGCCAAGATAGGACGAACACTGAAGCTTTCTTT
J: TRBJ2-3; D: NA; V: TRBV13; size: many; CDR3: CASSSESRGGSLTDTQYF; DNA: TGTGCCAGCAGCTCCGAAAGCCGGGGCGGATCACTCACAGATACGCAGTATTTT
J: TRBJ1-5; D: NA; V: TRBV6-2/TRBV6-3; size: many; CDR3: CASSYSGRDQPQHF; DNA: TGTGCCAGCAGTTACTCGGGCAGAGATCAGCCCCAGCATTTT
J: TRBJ1-1; D: NA; V: TRBV6-2/TRBV6-3; size: many; CDR3: CASSYSFPGARNTEAFF; DNA: TGTGCCAGCAGTTACTCGTTCCCAGGGGCACGTAACACTGAAGCTTTCTTT
J: TRBJ2-6; D: NA; V: TRBV6-5; size: many; CDR3: CASSYSSPPGPGANVLTF; DNA: TGTGCCAGCAGTTACTCGTCCCCCCCAGGTCCTGGGGCCAACGTCCTGACTTTC
J: TRBJ2-1; D: TRBD2; V: TRBV27; size: NA; CDR3: CASSLGGLAGLNEQFF; DNA: TGTGCCAGCAGTTTAGGGGGACTAGCGGGGTTAAATGAGCAGTTCTTC
J: TRBJ2-7; D: NA; V: TRBV7-8; size: NA; CDR3: CASSRDRQPRTYEQYF; DNA: TGTGCCAGCAGCCGTGATCGGCAACCTAGAACCTACGAGCAGTACTTC
J: TRBJ1-1; D: NA; V: TRBV11-2; size: many; CDR3: CASRETVNTEAFF; DNA: TGTGCCAGCAGGGAGACAGTGAACACTGAAGCTTTCTTT
J: TRBJ1-1; D: NA; V: TRBV10-2; size: few; CDR3: CASNWGLGTEAFF; DNA: TGCGCCAGCAACTGGGGGTTAGGCACTGAAGCTTTCTTT
J: TRBJ2-5; D: TRBD1; V: TRBV19; size: few; CDR3: CASRPGQAIQETQYF; DNA: TGTGCCAGTCGACCGGGACAGGCGATCCAAGAGACCCAGTACTTC
J: TRBJ2-1; D: NA; V: TRBV29-1; size: many; CDR3: CSKKTPIGNEQFF; DNA: TGCAGCAAAAAAACCCCAATTGGTAATGAGCAGTTCTTC
J: TRBJ2-7; D: NA; V: TRBV27; size: many; CDR3: CASSSGGAYEQYF; DNA: TGTGCCAGCAGCTCCGGCGGGGCCTACGAGCAGTACTTC
J: TRBJ2-1; D: NA; V: TRBV19; size: few; CDR3: CASSIAWGISYNEQFF; DNA: TGTGCCAGTAGTATAGCTTGGGGAATCTCATACAATGAGCAGTTCTTC
J: TRBJ2-7; D: TRBD2; V: TRBV7-6; size: few; CDR3: CASSWGEGGSSYEQYF; DNA: TGTGCCAGCAGCTGGGGGGAGGGCGGGAGCTCCTACGAGCAGTACTTC
J: TRBJ2-3; D: TRBD2; V: TRBV7-9; size: many; CDR3: CASSFVGAGGNTDTQYF; DNA: TGTGCCAGCAGCTTCGTTGGAGCGGGGGGCAACACAGATACGCAGTATTTT
J: TRBJ2-1; D: TRBD2; V: TRBV4-3; size: many; CDR3: CASSQERTSGRAGEQFF; DNA: TGCGCCAGCAGCCAAGAGCGGACTAGCGGGAGGGCCGGTGAGCAGTTCTTC
J: TRBJ2-3; D: TRBD2; V: TRBV29-1; size: NA; CDR3: CSVPGTSGDTDTQYF; DNA: TGCAGCGTACCCGGGACTAGCGGGGACACAGATACGCAGTATTTT
J: TRBJ2-7; D: TRBD2; V: TRBV4-1; size: NA; CDR3: CASSQDRGGRAIYEQYF; DNA: TGCGCCAGCAGCCAAGATCGCGGCGGGAGGGCCATCTACGAGCAGTACTTC
J: TRBJ2-7; D: NA; V: TRBV7-9; size: many; CDR3: CASSFSGPEQYF; DNA: TGTGCCAGCAGCTTTTCAGGGCCCGAGCAGTACTTC
J: TRBJ2-3; D: NA; V: TRBV4-1; size: many; CDR3: CASSRLSGTSTDTQYF; DNA: TGCGCCAGCAGCCGGCTTAGCGGAACTAGCACAGATACGCAGTATTTT
J: TRBJ2-7; D: NA; V: TRBV28; size: NA; CDR3: CASSPQGGDRTYEQYF; DNA: TGTGCCAGCAGTCCCCAAGGGGGGGACAGAACCTACGAGCAGTACTTC
J: TRBJ2-7; D: NA; V: TRBV4-3; size: many; CDR3: CAPIAAGPSYEQYF; DNA: TGCGCCCCGATCGCCGCGGGGCCCTCCTACGAGCAGTACTTC
J: TRBJ2-7; D: TRBD1; V: TRBV4-1; size: many; CDR3: CASSQEQGVLSEQYF; DNA: TGCGCCAGCAGCCAAGAACAGGGGGTCTTATCTGAGCAGTACTTC
J: TRBJ1-4; D: TRBD1; V: TRBV23-1; size: NA; CDR3: CANTGQEGEKLFF; DNA: TGCGCCAACACGGGACAGGAGGGTGAAAAACTGTTTTTT
J: TRBJ2-7; D: NA; V: TRBV28; size: many; CDR3: CASSSYNSPGEQYF; DNA: TGTGCCAGCAGTTCTTATAACAGCCCCGGGGAGCAGTACTTC
J: TRBJ2-1; D: NA; V: TRBV6-5; size: NA; CDR3: CASLPSARGNEQFF; DNA: TGTGCCAGCCTTCCCTCGGCGAGGGGCAATGAGCAGTTCTTC
J: TRBJ2-1; D: NA; V: TRBV7-9; size: many; CDR3: CASRSGLSSYNEQFF; DNA: TGTGCCAGCAGATCGGGACTGAGCTCCTACAATGAGCAGTTCTTC
J: TRBJ2-7; D: TRBD1; V: TRBV7-9; size: many; CDR3: CASSLTGGHEQYF; DNA: TGTGCCAGCAGCCTGACAGGGGGCCACGAGCAGTACTTC
J: TRBJ1-4; D: NA; V: TRBV6-6; size: few; CDR3: CASSYQNMLGARGEKLFF; DNA: TGTGCCAGCAGTTACCAGAACATGCTCGGGGCGCGGGGTGAAAAACTGTTTTTT
J: TRBJ2-3; D: TRBD2; V: TRBV5-1; size: many; CDR3: CASRRTSGVFQNTQYF; DNA: TGCGCCAGCCGCCGGACTAGCGGGGTCTTCCAGAATACGCAGTATTTT
J: TRBJ2-5; D: NA; V: TRBV2; size: NA; CDR3: CASSEIQSQETQYF; DNA: TGTGCCAGCAGTGAAATCCAGAGCCAAGAGACCCAGTACTTC
J: TRBJ2-7; D: TRBD1; V: TRBV4-1; size: many; CDR3: CASSQGGTGISYEQYF; DNA: TGCGCCAGCAGCCAGGGGGGGACAGGGATATCCTACGAGCAGTACTTC
J: TRBJ1-2; D: NA; V: TRBV7-2; size: NA; CDR3: CASITELSGYTF; DNA: TGTGCCAGCATCACGGAGCTAAGTGGCTACACCTTC
J: TRBJ2-7; D: NA; V: TRBV18; size: many; CDR3: CASSPPGNYEQYF; DNA: TGTGCCAGCAGCCCACCGGGAAACTACGAGCAGTACTTC
J: TRBJ1-6; D: NA; V: TRBV12-3/TRBV12-4; size: many; CDR3: CASSLPNSYNSPLHF; DNA: TGTGCCAGCAGTTTGCCGAACTCCTATAATTCACCCCTCCACTTT